This record covers a single T cell receptor beta chain. What it recognizes is unknown. This sample was taken from a study of cytomegalovirus exposure and HLA in healthy donors. Across the whole study: The Caucasian-associated ancestry cluster contained about four fifths of the approximately 400 genotyped donors.

Use of 60 Vbeta and 13 Jbeta primers characterized the PCR. Using immunoSEQ multiplex PCR, the repertoire was profiled, and TCRdb retains in-frame clones only, with some absent. The sample carries roughly 190,000 clones, about four fifths recorded once. Although they were nominally healthy when sampled, donors likely had unrecorded immune exposures. V was trimmed by 3 bases and J by 6 bases, leaving 13 bases between them. This CDR3 has 14 amino acids. Germline V gene lookup returns CDR1 PRHDT and CDR2 FYEKMQ (reference sequence). General observations from the study: Many donors carried some public TCRs, although rarity characterized most TCR sequences. Exclusion as indistinguishable affected some V segments, including TRBV6-2 and TRBV6-3.

This clonotype was obtained from a girl aged 5-17 years in good health and CMV-seropositive. Material: PBMCs. The rearrangement links TRBV13 to TRBJ2-3; the D gene is possibly TRBD1 (5 bases). The CDR3 bases are TGTGCCAGCAGCTTGAGGCAGGGCGAGGATACGCAGTATTTT. As protein: CASSLRQGEDTQYF.